The 6 T cell receptor beta chains below come from one sample, sequenced in a study of early T cells in non-severe SARS-CoV-2 infection. Each CDR3 protein gets one entry after TCRdb re-called the 5' RACE reads with MiXCR. The sample carries over 45,000 distinct CDR3 sequences, roughly 5.5% recorded once. Sequenced sample: whole blood. The receptors were gathered from an adult who was a healthcare worker with PCR-confirmed SARS-CoV-2 infection or an uninfected control (not recorded which).

This clonotype was counted between two and nine times. V usage is TRBV29-1 and J usage is TRBJ2-7; 14 bases line up with TRBD2. Germline loops: CDR1 SQVTM, CDR2 ANQGSEA. CDR3 length: 13 amino acids. Unmatched junction bases numbered 2, after V lost 3 bases and J lost 7 bases. The CDR3 loop reads CSVEGLAGVEQYF. CDR3 in DNA: TGCAGCGTTGAGGGACTAGCGGGAGTTGAGCAGTACTTC.

This clonotype was detected only a few times. The genes are TRBV10-3 and TRBJ1-2; TRBD1 agrees at 10 bases. The V segment lost 6 bases and the J segment 2 bases; nucleotides outside the gene matches: 3. The V gene's germline CDR1 is ENHRY and CDR2 SYGVKD. The CDR3 runs to 14 residues. The CDR3 nucleotides read TGTGCCATCAGGGCGGGACAGGGGAACTATGGCTACACCTTC. Translated, it gives CAIRAGQGNYGYTF.

This clonotype was counted a few times. V is TRBV11-2 and J is TRBJ2-3; D not certain. The CDR3 loop spans 16 amino acids. CDR1 is SGHAT and CDR2 is FQNNGV in the germline V gene. V was shortened by 5 bases and J by 5 bases, with 20 bases between the two germline ends. CDR3 in amino acids: CASSLSWAPVKDTQYF. The CDR3 bases are TGTGCCAGCAGCCTAAGCTGGGCCCCAGTAAAAGATACGCAGTATTTT. The variable domain in full, with the rest retrieved from reference TRBV11-2 and TRBJ2-3, is EAGVAQSPRYKIIEKRQSVAFWCNPISGHATLYWYQQILGQGPKLLIQFQNNGVVDDSQLPKDRFSAERLKGVDSTLKIQPAKLEDSAVYLCASSLSWAPVKDTQYFGPGTRLTVL.

This clonotype occurred many times. The J gene is TRBJ2-7, the V gene TRBV6-2 or TRBV6-3; D might be TRBD1 or TRBD2, each matching 6 bases. The V end was cut by 7 bases, the J end by 4 bases, with 17 bases between. CDR1 is MNHEY and CDR2 is SVGEGT in the germline V gene. The CDR3 covers 14 residues. CDR3 in DNA: TGTGCCAGCACCCGATCGGGGGCAGGATACGAGCAGTACTTC. Translation: CASTRSGAGYEQYF.

The rearrangement links TRBV6-1 to TRBJ2-2, with D uncertain. The length of the CDR3 is 12 residues. With 6 bases removed from V and 4 bases from J, the gap between germline ends came to 6 bases. The germline CDR1 and CDR2 sequences are MNHNS and SASEGT. CDR3 sequence reads: CASSTRTGELFF. CDR3 DNA sequence: TGTGCCAGCAGCACTCGCACCGGGGAGCTGTTTTTT.

This clonotype was detected many times. The rearrangement uses TRBV7-2 and TRBJ2-4; D uncertain. The CDR3 is made up of 15 amino acids. The germline V and J ends were trimmed by 1 base and 6 bases, with 13 bases remaining between them. Germline CDR1 SGHTA, CDR2 FQGNSA. CDR3 protein: CASSLEGSGTNIQYF. The CDR3 nucleotides read TGTGCCAGCAGCTTAGAAGGGTCCGGCACAAACATTCAGTACTTC.